This TCR beta chain was obtained from a study of blood T cell repertoires in COVID-19. Turning to the study itself: COVID-19 samples collected from the United States, Italy and Spain covered acute and convalescent phases.

The CDR3 is 16 amino acids. Trimming at V came to 7 bases and at J to 0 bases, leaving 12 bases not matched to a gene. Germline CDR1 LGHDT, CDR2 YNNKEL (reference sequence). Authors' data handling: Amplified reference gene primers provided the basis for estimating nucleated cell counts. Only in-frame clones appear in the TCRdb table, and some are missing; sequencing was by immunoSEQ multiplex PCR. The D gene and trimming were derived from the DNA, and the V and J assignments and clone size from that table. The profile shows a few hundred thousand clones, about 85% of them singletons. The chain uses TRBV3-1 (or the pseudogene TRBV3-2) and TRBJ2-7, with TRBD2 identical over 7 bases. Sequencing was carried out using peripheral blood. This TCR was sampled from a man aged 55 to 70 who had recovered from COVID-19. The CDR3 here is CASTRTGGTRSYEQYF. As DNA, the CDR3 is TGTGCCAGCACCCGAACCGGGGGGACCCGCTCCTACGAGCAGTACTTC.